Shown below are 3 T cell receptor beta chains from a single sample sequenced in a study of blood T cell repertoires in COVID-19. Repertoires were generated with immunoSEQ multiplex PCR, while TCRdb's copy carries only in-frame clones and drops some. The table includes 450,000 to 500,000 clones, less than 90% detected once. Sample: PBMCs or T cells enriched from blood (not recorded which). Receptor source: an older woman who had recovered from COVID-19.

The CDR3 reads CASSLERRRDEKLFF. In nucleotides, the CDR3 is TGTGCCAGCAGCTTAGAACGCAGGAGGGATGAAAAACTGTTTTTT. The J gene is TRBJ1-4, the V gene TRBV7-2, with D uncertain. There are 15 residues in the CDR3. CDR1 and CDR2 (germline): SGHTA, FQGNSA. Trimming pared 1 base from V and 6 bases from J, leaving 12 bases between. Full variable domain (rest looked up from reference TRBV7-2 and TRBJ1-4): GAGVSQSPSNKVTEKGKDVELRCDPISGHTALYWYRQSLGQGLEFLIYFQGNSAPDKSGLPSDRFSAERTGGSVSTLTIQRTQQEDSAVYLCASSLERRRDEKLFFGSGTQLSVL.

This rearrangement joins TRBV6-5 to TRBJ2-5; tentatively, D is TRBD1 (5 bases). The germline gives CDR1 MNHEY, CDR2 SVGAGI. The CDR3 has 14 amino acids. V was shortened by 0 bases and J by 4 bases, with 9 bases between the two germline ends. The chain's CDR3 is CASSYSRQGETQYF. Written as DNA, the CDR3 is TGTGCCAGCAGTTACTCGAGGCAGGGAGAGACCCAGTACTTC.

On this clone itself: This sample also contains other DNA sequences that code for the same CDR3. The chain couples TRBV9 to TRBJ2-3; D possibly corresponds to TRBD2 (5 bases). Per germline, CDR1 SGDLS and CDR2 YYNGEE. Trimming took 2 bases from V and 1 from J, leaving 11 bases between them. The CDR3 has 15 amino acids. The CDR3 region has the DNA TGTGCCAGCAGCGTTTTTGGGAGAGGCACAGATACGCAGTATTTT. This gives the protein CASSVFGRGTDTQYF.